These T cell receptor beta chains were read from a single sample in a study of radiotherapy plus CTLA-4 blockade in lung cancer. Only in-frame clones appear in the TCRdb table, and some are missing; sequencing was by immunoSEQ multiplex PCR. The sample records approximately 32,000 clones, 65% to 75% being singletons. This sample comprised peripheral blood, obtained from a patient treated with radiotherapy plus ipilimumab. The receptors here all came from a human donor with non-small cell lung cancer who had stable disease on radiotherapy plus ipilimumab. CDR3s include the opening cysteine and the closing phenylalanine or tryptophan. The D gene is left open where the match is weak. Clone size is not always given. Where it is, it says once, few, many or a class for expanded clones.

J: TRBJ1-4
V: TRBV28
D: TRBD1
size: .
CDR3: CASSYSTGGNEKLFF
DNA: TGTGCCAGCAGTTACTCGACAGGGGGGAATGAAAAACTGTTTTTT

J: TRBJ1-4
V: TRBV29-1
D: TRBD1
size: .
CDR3: CSVGGGQGAREKLFF
DNA: TGCAGCGTTGGTGGGGGGCAGGGGGCTCGGGAAAAACTGTTTTTT

J: TRBJ2-7
V: TRBV19
D: TRBD2
size: .
CDR3: CASSPTSGIRYEQYF
DNA: TGTGCCAGTAGCCCCACTAGCGGGATACGGTACGAGCAGTACTTC

J: TRBJ2-5
V: TRBV13
D: .
size: .
CDR3: CASSLGDRQETQYF
DNA: TGTGCCAGCAGCTTAGGGGACAGACAAGAGACCCAGTACTTC

J: TRBJ2-1
V: TRBV6-1
D: TRBD2
size: .
CDR3: CARRLATIHEQFF
DNA: TGTGCCAGACGACTAGCCACTATCCATGAGCAGTTCTTC

J: TRBJ2-2
V: TRBV10-1
D: .
size: .
CDR3: CASSESRLGTGELFF
DNA: TGCGCCAGCAGTGAGTCGCGTCTCGGCACCGGGGAGCTGTTTTTT

J: TRBJ2-4
V: TRBV13
D: TRBD1
size: few
CDR3: CASSRQGTEGIQYF
DNA: TGTGCCAGCAGCCGACAGGGGACAGAGGGCATTCAGTACTTC

J: TRBJ1-1
V: TRBV7-2
D: .
size: .
CDR3: CASSGRGRPAAFF
DNA: TGTGCCAGCAGCGGGCGGGGCCGGCCCGCAGCTTTCTTT

J: TRBJ1-1
V: TRBV18
D: TRBD1
size: .
CDR3: CASSSTGGRANTEAFF
DNA: TGTGCCAGCTCATCAACAGGGGGCCGGGCGAACACTGAAGCTTTCTTT

J: TRBJ2-6
V: TRBV13
D: TRBD2
size: .
CDR3: CASSSLGGARSGANVLTF
DNA: TGTGCCAGCAGCTCCCTCGGGGGGGCCCGCTCTGGGGCCAACGTCCTGACTTTC